Listed below are T cell receptor beta chains from one sample, sequenced in a study of CD8 T cells in Susac syndrome. A single record per CDR3 protein comes from TCRdb applying MiXCR to the immunoSEQ multiplex PCR reads. The data hold 120,000 to 150,000 distinct CDR3 sequences, with over 85% observed a single time. The sample consisted of CD8+ T cells from PBMCs. Receptor source: a human donor in good health. Both conserved end residues are part of each CDR3. Each record gives: J gene, clone size, V gene, D gene, CDR3 protein, CDR3 DNA. D genes are given only for firm matches. Clone size is shown for a subset of rows, as once, few, many or a class of expanded clone.

j_gene: TRBJ2-5
abundance: -
v_gene: TRBV5-1
d_gene: TRBD1
CDR3aa: CASSSPQGDETQYF
CDR3nt: TGCGCCAGCAGCTCGCCCCAGGGGGATGAGACCCAGTACTTC

j_gene: TRBJ2-7
abundance: few
v_gene: TRBV7-3
d_gene: TRBD2
CDR3aa: CASSSGLARGEQYF
CDR3nt: TGTGCCAGCAGCTCCGGACTAGCGAGAGGCGAGCAGTACTTC

j_gene: TRBJ2-1
abundance: -
v_gene: TRBV27
d_gene: TRBD2
CDR3aa: CASCLGGRPYNEQFF
CDR3nt: TGTGCCAGCTGTCTAGGCGGGAGGCCCTACAATGAGCAGTTCTTC

j_gene: TRBJ2-5
abundance: -
v_gene: TRBV7-9
d_gene: TRBD1
CDR3aa: CASVQGMETQYF
CDR3nt: TGTGCCAGCGTACAGGGGATGGAGACCCAGTACTTC

j_gene: TRBJ2-7
abundance: -
v_gene: TRBV20-1
d_gene: TRBD1
CDR3aa: CSAPGWRQGNPYEQYF
CDR3nt: TGCAGTGCTCCCGGATGGAGACAGGGAAATCCCTACGAGCAGTACTTC

j_gene: TRBJ2-7
abundance: -
v_gene: TRBV11-2
d_gene: -
CDR3aa: CASSLDPLTSSYEQYF
CDR3nt: TGTGCCAGCAGCTTAGATCCGCTAACTAGCTCCTACGAGCAGTACTTC

j_gene: TRBJ2-3
abundance: -
v_gene: TRBV27
d_gene: -
CDR3aa: CASSLTGPGDTQYF
CDR3nt: TGTGCCAGCAGTTTAACTGGCCCTGGAGATACGCAGTATTTT

j_gene: TRBJ2-7
abundance: -
v_gene: TRBV13
d_gene: -
CDR3aa: CASSPTRGDYEQYF
CDR3nt: TGTGCCAGCAGCCCGACCAGGGGGGACTACGAGCAGTACTTC

j_gene: TRBJ1-2
abundance: -
v_gene: TRBV14
d_gene: -
CDR3aa: CASSPARGNYGYTF
CDR3nt: TGTGCCAGCAGCCCCGCCCGGGGGAACTATGGCTACACCTTC

j_gene: TRBJ2-7
abundance: -
v_gene: TRBV4-3
d_gene: -
CDR3aa: CASSQVLLSYEQYF
CDR3nt: TGCGCCAGCAGCCAAGTCCTTCTTTCCTACGAGCAGTACTTC

j_gene: TRBJ2-3
abundance: -
v_gene: TRBV6-5
d_gene: TRBD2
CDR3aa: CASSYRTSGVTDTQYF
CDR3nt: TGTGCCAGCAGTTACCGGACTAGCGGGGTAACAGATACGCAGTATTTT

j_gene: TRBJ2-1
abundance: -
v_gene: TRBV20-1
d_gene: TRBD1
CDR3aa: CRGTGTGYNEQFF
CDR3nt: TGCAGGGGAACCGGGACAGGCTACAATGAGCAGTTCTTC

j_gene: TRBJ2-3
abundance: -
v_gene: TRBV4-3
d_gene: -
CDR3aa: CASSLIGLYGTDTQYF
CDR3nt: TGCGCCAGCAGCCTGATTGGGCTCTATGGCACAGATACGCAGTATTTT

j_gene: TRBJ1-1
abundance: -
v_gene: TRBV2
d_gene: -
CDR3aa: CASSEATAEAFF
CDR3nt: TGTGCCAGCAGTGAAGCTACAGCTGAAGCTTTCTTT

j_gene: TRBJ2-1
abundance: -
v_gene: TRBV20-1
d_gene: -
CDR3aa: CSARGFYNEQFF
CDR3nt: TGCAGTGCTAGGGGCTTTTACAATGAGCAGTTCTTC

j_gene: TRBJ2-5
abundance: -
v_gene: TRBV20-1
d_gene: TRBD1
CDR3aa: CSAVVGRGFQETQYF
CDR3nt: TGCAGTGCTGTAGTCGGCAGGGGGTTTCAAGAGACCCAGTACTTC

j_gene: TRBJ1-1
abundance: -
v_gene: TRBV19
d_gene: -
CDR3aa: CASSVGMNTEAFF
CDR3nt: TGTGCCAGTAGTGTAGGGATGAACACTGAAGCTTTCTTT

j_gene: TRBJ1-2
abundance: -
v_gene: TRBV25-1
d_gene: -
CDR3aa: CASSEYNGYGYTF
CDR3nt: TGTGCCAGCAGTGAATACAACGGTTATGGCTACACCTTC

j_gene: TRBJ2-7
abundance: -
v_gene: TRBV28
d_gene: -
CDR3aa: CASSSVGLFDYEQYF
CDR3nt: TGTGCCAGCAGTTCTGTAGGTCTTTTTGACTACGAGCAGTACTTC

j_gene: TRBJ2-4
abundance: -
v_gene: TRBV30
d_gene: -
CDR3aa: CAWSGQILAKNIQYF
CDR3nt: TGTGCCTGGAGTGGACAGATCCTAGCCAAAAACATTCAGTACTTC

j_gene: TRBJ2-7
abundance: -
v_gene: TRBV6-2/TRBV6-3
d_gene: -
CDR3aa: CASSYSSPDYEQYF
CDR3nt: TGTGCCAGCAGTTACTCGTCGCCCGACTACGAGCAGTACTTC

j_gene: TRBJ2-2
abundance: once
v_gene: TRBV4-3
d_gene: -
CDR3aa: CASSQGRANTGELFF
CDR3nt: TGCGCCAGCAGCCAAGGCAGGGCGAACACCGGGGAGCTGTTTTTT

j_gene: TRBJ1-3
abundance: once
v_gene: TRBV11-3
d_gene: -
CDR3aa: CASSKGVGNTIYF
CDR3nt: TGTGCCAGCAGCAAGGGAGTGGGAAACACCATATATTTT

j_gene: TRBJ2-4
abundance: -
v_gene: TRBV20-1
d_gene: -
CDR3aa: CSVWALDKNIQYF
CDR3nt: TGCAGTGTTTGGGCATTAGACAAAAACATTCAGTACTTC

j_gene: TRBJ2-7
abundance: few
v_gene: TRBV12-3/TRBV12-4
d_gene: -
CDR3aa: CASSPGSSEQYF
CDR3nt: TGTGCCAGCAGTCCGGGGTCCAGCGAGCAGTACTTC

j_gene: TRBJ2-3
abundance: -
v_gene: TRBV5-6
d_gene: TRBD2
CDR3aa: CASSLGTGRADTQYF
CDR3nt: TGTGCCAGCAGCTTGGGAACGGGGAGGGCAGATACGCAGTATTTT

j_gene: TRBJ1-5
abundance: -
v_gene: TRBV30
d_gene: -
CDR3aa: CAWSVMGGNQPQHF
CDR3nt: TGTGCCTGGAGTGTAATGGGCGGAAATCAGCCCCAGCATTTT

j_gene: TRBJ2-7
abundance: -
v_gene: TRBV11-2
d_gene: -
CDR3aa: CASSAGAGYEQYF
CDR3nt: TGTGCCAGCAGCGCCGGAGCGGGCTACGAGCAGTACTTC

j_gene: TRBJ2-7
abundance: few
v_gene: TRBV27
d_gene: -
CDR3aa: CASSLGASYEQYF
CDR3nt: TGTGCCAGCAGTTTGGGGGCCTCCTACGAGCAGTACTTC

j_gene: TRBJ2-2
abundance: -
v_gene: TRBV2
d_gene: -
CDR3aa: CASTEGGFTGELFF
CDR3nt: TGTGCCAGCACAGAAGGGGGATTCACCGGGGAGCTGTTTTTT

j_gene: TRBJ2-1
abundance: -
v_gene: TRBV11-1
d_gene: -
CDR3aa: CASRPGTSNNEQFF
CDR3nt: TGTGCCAGCAGGCCCGGGACTTCGAACAATGAGCAGTTCTTC

j_gene: TRBJ2-1
abundance: -
v_gene: TRBV9
d_gene: -
CDR3aa: CASSELADYNEQFF
CDR3nt: TGTGCCAGCAGCGAACTAGCAGATTACAATGAGCAGTTCTTC

j_gene: TRBJ2-7
abundance: once
v_gene: TRBV27
d_gene: TRBD2
CDR3aa: CASSLVERGYEQYF
CDR3nt: TGTGCCAGCAGTTTAGTTGAGCGGGGCTACGAGCAGTACTTC

j_gene: TRBJ2-5
abundance: -
v_gene: TRBV5-6
d_gene: -
CDR3aa: CASSLGLALKTQYF
CDR3nt: TGTGCCAGCAGCTTGGGCCTAGCGTTGAAGACCCAGTACTTC

j_gene: TRBJ2-1
abundance: -
v_gene: TRBV28
d_gene: -
CDR3aa: CASKGRVMNEQFF
CDR3nt: TGTGCCAGCAAAGGCAGGGTCATGAATGAGCAGTTCTTC

j_gene: TRBJ2-7
abundance: -
v_gene: TRBV7-7
d_gene: TRBD2
CDR3aa: CASSPGLVYEQYF
CDR3nt: TGTGCTAGCAGCCCGGGACTAGTATACGAGCAGTACTTC

j_gene: TRBJ1-2
abundance: -
v_gene: TRBV23-1
d_gene: -
CDR3aa: CASSQSNFGYTF
CDR3nt: TGCGCCAGCAGTCAATCGAACTTTGGCTACACCTTC

j_gene: TRBJ2-1
abundance: -
v_gene: TRBV27
d_gene: TRBD1
CDR3aa: CASSLDRGDNEQFF
CDR3nt: TGTGCCAGCAGTTTGGACAGGGGCGACAATGAGCAGTTCTTC

j_gene: TRBJ2-7
abundance: -
v_gene: TRBV7-8
d_gene: TRBD2
CDR3aa: CASSLWTSGMNEQYF
CDR3nt: TGTGCCAGCAGCTTATGGACTAGCGGGATGAACGAGCAGTACTTC

j_gene: TRBJ1-1
abundance: -
v_gene: TRBV7-6
d_gene: -
CDR3aa: CASSSGQNTEAFF
CDR3nt: TGTGCCAGCAGCTCCGGACAGAACACTGAAGCTTTCTTT

j_gene: TRBJ2-1
abundance: -
v_gene: TRBV29-1
d_gene: TRBD2
CDR3aa: CSVERGAGGRANEQFF
CDR3nt: TGCAGCGTTGAGAGGGGGGCAGGCGGGAGGGCGAATGAGCAGTTCTTC

j_gene: TRBJ2-7
abundance: -
v_gene: TRBV15
d_gene: TRBD2
CDR3aa: CATSSDHVTSGSYEQYF
CDR3nt: TGTGCCACCAGCAGCGACCATGTGACTAGCGGCTCCTACGAGCAGTACTTC

j_gene: TRBJ2-5
abundance: -
v_gene: TRBV18
d_gene: -
CDR3aa: CASSPFGSGGLETQYF
CDR3nt: TGTGCCAGCTCACCATTCGGTTCAGGCGGTTTGGAGACCCAGTACTTC

j_gene: TRBJ2-2
abundance: -
v_gene: TRBV20-1
d_gene: TRBD1
CDR3aa: CSVGTVNTGELFF
CDR3nt: TGCAGTGTCGGGACAGTGAACACCGGGGAGCTGTTTTTT

j_gene: TRBJ2-7
abundance: -
v_gene: TRBV29-1
d_gene: -
CDR3aa: CSVDNGESYEQYF
CDR3nt: TGCAGCGTTGATAACGGGGAATCCTACGAGCAGTACTTC

j_gene: TRBJ1-2
abundance: -
v_gene: TRBV20-1
d_gene: TRBD1
CDR3aa: CSARDDRGNGYTF
CDR3nt: TGCAGTGCTAGGGATGACAGGGGAAATGGCTACACCTTC

j_gene: TRBJ2-3
abundance: once
v_gene: TRBV24-1
d_gene: -
CDR3aa: CATRPRGTDTQYF
CDR3nt: TGTGCCACCAGACCCAGGGGCACAGATACGCAGTATTTT

j_gene: TRBJ2-1
abundance: -
v_gene: TRBV6-2/TRBV6-3
d_gene: TRBD2
CDR3aa: CASSRLAGGDNEQFF
CDR3nt: TGTGCCAGCAGTCGACTAGCGGGAGGTGACAATGAGCAGTTCTTC

j_gene: TRBJ1-2
abundance: -
v_gene: TRBV14
d_gene: TRBD1
CDR3aa: CASSQVGTGDLYGYTF
CDR3nt: TGTGCCAGCAGCCAAGTTGGGACAGGGGACCTATATGGCTACACCTTC

j_gene: TRBJ2-5
abundance: -
v_gene: TRBV29-1
d_gene: TRBD2
CDR3aa: CSVEDLRGGLETQYF
CDR3nt: TGCAGCGTTGAAGATCTTAGGGGAGGGTTGGAGACCCAGTACTTC

j_gene: TRBJ2-5
abundance: -
v_gene: TRBV7-3
d_gene: -
CDR3aa: CASSLGPVGETQYF
CDR3nt: TGTGCCAGCAGCTTAGGACCCGTTGGGGAGACCCAGTACTTC

j_gene: TRBJ2-3
abundance: once
v_gene: TRBV27
d_gene: -
CDR3aa: CASMIADTQYF
CDR3nt: TGTGCCAGCATGATAGCAGATACGCAGTATTTT

j_gene: TRBJ2-1
abundance: -
v_gene: TRBV6-2/TRBV6-3
d_gene: TRBD2
CDR3aa: CASSTPGLDYNEQFF
CDR3nt: TGTGCCAGCAGTACTCCGGGACTAGACTACAATGAGCAGTTCTTC

j_gene: TRBJ2-7
abundance: -
v_gene: TRBV6-5
d_gene: TRBD1
CDR3aa: CASSPGQGENEQYF
CDR3nt: TGTGCCAGCAGCCCGGGACAGGGGGAGAACGAGCAGTACTTC

j_gene: TRBJ2-5
abundance: once
v_gene: TRBV25-1
d_gene: -
CDR3aa: CASSTQQETQYF
CDR3nt: TGTGCCAGCAGTACTCAGCAAGAGACCCAGTACTTC

j_gene: TRBJ2-7
abundance: -
v_gene: TRBV7-8
d_gene: TRBD2
CDR3aa: CASSPPGGGSYEQYF
CDR3nt: TGTGCCAGCAGCCCCCCGGGCGGGGGCTCCTACGAGCAGTACTTC

j_gene: TRBJ2-7
abundance: -
v_gene: TRBV7-6
d_gene: -
CDR3aa: CASSPPLTYEQYF
CDR3nt: TGTGCCAGCAGCCCCCCGCTAACCTACGAGCAGTACTTC

j_gene: TRBJ2-7
abundance: -
v_gene: TRBV29-1
d_gene: TRBD2
CDR3aa: CSVEGIAGGSYEQYF
CDR3nt: TGCAGCGTTGAGGGGATAGCGGGAGGGTCCTACGAGCAGTACTTC

j_gene: TRBJ2-3
abundance: -
v_gene: TRBV4-2
d_gene: TRBD2
CDR3aa: CASSQLTSGRFTDTQYF
CDR3nt: TGTGCCAGCAGCCAACTGACTAGCGGCAGATTCACAGATACGCAGTATTTT

j_gene: TRBJ1-1
abundance: few
v_gene: TRBV18
d_gene: -
CDR3aa: CASSPQNTEAFF
CDR3nt: TGTGCCAGCTCACCACAGAACACTGAAGCTTTCTTT